This T cell receptor beta chain was profiled in a study of T cells after yellow fever vaccination. They built TCR cDNA with 5'RACE template switching, a step that put in a universal primer site and UMIs. TCRdb ran MiXCR on the 5' RACE reads and lists one entry per CDR3 protein. The table has 350,000 to 550,000 distinct CDR3 sequences, 15% to 20% seen once; the top ten hold roughly a sixth. Germline CDR1 reads SEHNR; CDR2 reads FQNEAQ (reference sequence). The CDR3 contains 15 residues. After removal of 3 bases from V and 0 bases from J, the junction contained 4 bases not matched to a gene. Material: PBMCs, obtained before the yellow fever booster vaccination. The chain links TRBV7-9 to TRBJ1-1, with TRBD1 matching over 7 bases. The TCR sequence derives from a man aged 18-30 years who received the YFV17D yellow fever vaccine. In nucleotides, the CDR3 is TGTGCCAGCAGCTTCAGGGGGGAAGTGAACACTGAAGCTTTCTTT. Its translation is CASSFRGEVNTEAFF. The whole variable domain, remainder taken from reference TRBV7-9 and TRBJ1-1, is DTGVSQNPRHKITKRGQNVTFRCDPISEHNRLYWYRQTLGQGPEFLTYFQNEAQLEKSRLLSDRFSAERPKGSFSTLEIQRTEQGDSAMYLCASSFRGEVNTEAFFGQGTRLTVV.